This T cell receptor (beta chain) came from a study of blood T cell repertoires in COVID-19 (dated by TCRdb to 2020 to 2022). In terms of the full investigation: Collaborator samples came from the United States, Italy and Spain and covered acute and convalescent phases of COVID-19. The material from the prospective study consisted of cDNA or gDNA derived from T cells, B-cell-depleted T cells, or PBMCs. Subjects who had been exposed to COVID-19, were actively infected with it, or had recovered from it provided the deeply sampled blood TCRbeta repertoires that made up the dataset. The repertoires were made available in a free public database intended to serve as a resource for research on the immune response to SARS-CoV-2. The samples were drawn from the first 160 participants of the ongoing ImmuneRACE study and from 950 to 1,500 subjects provided by 6 global collaborators. Sample metadata almost always included a de-identified subject ID, COVID-19 status, age in years and sex. Where available, HLA class I and class II types were taken from metadata supplied by the sample provider and were not determined by assay-based typing. The investigation overall reported the following: How much clinical and demographic metadata was included differed by source and by participant, and the metadata was provided uncurated.

From the cysteine through the phenylalanine, the CDR3 covers 13 amino acids. Solely the CDR3 DNA is kept, with 39 bases framed from the first base. Deletion took 10 bases off V and 0 bases off J, with a span of 10 bases between the germline ends. TCRbeta CDR3 regions were amplified from genomic DNA by means of the immunoSEQ Assay, a bias-controlled multiplex PCR. The original pipeline was this. The number of nucleated cells in each sample was estimated by amplification of reference gene primers within the assay. To quantify the absolute abundance of each unique TCRbeta CDR3 rearrangement, sequence reads were collapsed and filtered. For each sample, productive Simpson clonality was calculated by taking the square root of Simpson's diversity index across productive rearrangements. Sourced from immuneACCESS, this table was stored by TCRdb with only in-frame sequences that have V and J called. A share of the clones is absent; for the studies checked, an unresolved V gene accounts for under half, and the remainder has no known explanation. The V and J calls and clone size come from that table; D and trimming were worked out from the DNA. The sample table contains 30,000 to 40,000 clones; only one count was recorded for 88% of them. The biggest ten clones account for approximately 5% of the sample.

The collaborating institutions used their own protocols to collect whole blood in K2EDTA tubes. For TCRbeta analysis, collaborators shipped samples in one of three forms: frozen whole blood, isolated PBMCs, or DNA extracted from either of those sample types. As to this clone: Its cognate antigen has yet to be identified. Base quality data are lacking; no much larger clone is found one base away.

The source of this sequence is a woman between 65 and 79 years old with active COVID-19. The chain joins TRBV12-3 or TRBV12-4 to TRBJ2-1, and perhaps TRBD2 as D gene, on 5 matching bases. The specimen was peripheral blood. CDR3 loop: CATRTGSYNEQFF. The DNA reads TGTGCCACCCGGACTGGCTCCTACAATGAGCAGTTCTTC.